This T cell receptor (beta chain) was documented in a study of blood T cell repertoires in COVID-19. The overall study: COVID-19 samples from acute and convalescent phases originated in the United States, Italy and Spain.

Seattle participants joined during active infection and were tracked over time. V lost 5 bases to trimming and J lost 3 bases, with 16 bases between them. Germline CDR1 reads SGHAT; CDR2 reads FQNNGV. The CDR3 has 15 amino acids. Method: immunoSEQ multiplex PCR; TCRdb's copy keeps in-frame clones and lacks some. The sample has 220,000 or so clones; roughly nine tenths are singletons. Material for sequencing was peripheral blood. The source is a woman between 45 and 65 years old with COVID-19, enrolled during active disease. The rearrangement links TRBV11-2 to TRBJ1-1; D possibly corresponds to TRBD1 (6 bases). The CDR3 nucleotides read TGTGCCAGCAGCCTACCGATATCAGGGGACACTGAAGCTTTCTTT. This codes for CASSLPISGDTEAFF.